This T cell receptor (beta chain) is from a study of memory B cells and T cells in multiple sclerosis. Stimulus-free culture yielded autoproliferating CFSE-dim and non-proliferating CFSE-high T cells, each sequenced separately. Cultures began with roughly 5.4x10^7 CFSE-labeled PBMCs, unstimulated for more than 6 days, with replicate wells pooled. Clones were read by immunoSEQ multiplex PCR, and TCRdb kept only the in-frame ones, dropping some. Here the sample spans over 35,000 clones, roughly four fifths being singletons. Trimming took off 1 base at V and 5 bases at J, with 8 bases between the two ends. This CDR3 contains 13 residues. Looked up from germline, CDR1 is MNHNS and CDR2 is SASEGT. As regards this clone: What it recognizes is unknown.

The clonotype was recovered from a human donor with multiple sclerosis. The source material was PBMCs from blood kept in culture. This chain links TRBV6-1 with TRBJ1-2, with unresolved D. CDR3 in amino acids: CASSEGGGYGYTF. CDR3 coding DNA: TGTGCCAGCAGTGAAGGTGGCGGGTATGGCTACACCTTC.